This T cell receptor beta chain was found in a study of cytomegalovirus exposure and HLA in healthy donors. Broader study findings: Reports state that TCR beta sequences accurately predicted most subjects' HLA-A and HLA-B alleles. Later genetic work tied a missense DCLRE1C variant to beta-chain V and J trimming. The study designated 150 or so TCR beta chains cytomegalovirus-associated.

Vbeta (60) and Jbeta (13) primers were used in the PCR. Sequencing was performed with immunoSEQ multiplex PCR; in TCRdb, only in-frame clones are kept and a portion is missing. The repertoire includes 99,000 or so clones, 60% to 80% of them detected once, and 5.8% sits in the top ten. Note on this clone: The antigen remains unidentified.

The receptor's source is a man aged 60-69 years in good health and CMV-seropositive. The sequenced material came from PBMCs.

CDR3 sequence (DNA): TGCGCCAGCAGCCCCCCGGGACTAGCGGCCGGAGATACGCAGTATTTT. This encodes CASSPPGLAAGDTQYF. The chain employs TRBV5-1 and TRBJ2-3; 11 bases line up with TRBD2. Germline CDR1 and CDR2: SGHRS and YFSETQ. V lost 4 bases to trimming and J lost 5 bases; unmatched junction nucleotides: 9. This CDR3 has 16 residues.